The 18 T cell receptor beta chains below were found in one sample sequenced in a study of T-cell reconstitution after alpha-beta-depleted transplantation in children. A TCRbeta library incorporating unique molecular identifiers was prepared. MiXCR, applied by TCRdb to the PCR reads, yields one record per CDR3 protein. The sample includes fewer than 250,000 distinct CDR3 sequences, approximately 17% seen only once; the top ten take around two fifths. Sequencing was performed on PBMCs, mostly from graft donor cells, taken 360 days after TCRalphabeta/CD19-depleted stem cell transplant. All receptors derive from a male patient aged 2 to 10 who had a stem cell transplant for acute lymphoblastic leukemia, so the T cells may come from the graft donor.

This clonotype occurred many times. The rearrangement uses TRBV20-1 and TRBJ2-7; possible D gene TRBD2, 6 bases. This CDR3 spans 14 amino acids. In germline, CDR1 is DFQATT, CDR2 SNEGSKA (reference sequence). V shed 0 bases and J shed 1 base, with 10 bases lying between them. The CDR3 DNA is TGCAGTGCTAGAGAAATGGGGGGTTCCTACGAGCAGTACTTC. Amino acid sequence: CSAREMGGSYEQYF.

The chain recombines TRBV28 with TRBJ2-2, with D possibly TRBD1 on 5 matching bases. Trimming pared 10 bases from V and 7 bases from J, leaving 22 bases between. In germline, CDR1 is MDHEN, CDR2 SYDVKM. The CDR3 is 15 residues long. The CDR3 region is CAILDGNRLSGELFF. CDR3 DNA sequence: TGTGCCATCCTGGACGGTAACAGGTTGAGCGGGGAGCTGTTTTTT.

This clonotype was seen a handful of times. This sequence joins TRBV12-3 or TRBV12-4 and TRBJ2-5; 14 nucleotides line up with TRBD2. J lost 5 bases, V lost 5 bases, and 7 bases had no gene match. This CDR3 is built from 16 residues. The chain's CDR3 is CASSLTSGRAQETQYF. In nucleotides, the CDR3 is TGTGCCAGCAGTCTGACTAGCGGGAGGGCTCAGGAGACCCAGTACTTC.

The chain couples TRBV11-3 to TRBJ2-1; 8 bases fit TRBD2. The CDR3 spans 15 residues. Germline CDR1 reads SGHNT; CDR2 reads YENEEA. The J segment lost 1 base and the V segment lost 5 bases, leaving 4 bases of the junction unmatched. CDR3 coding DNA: TGTGCCAGCAGCGCCCGCGGGGGGTCCTACAATGAGCAGTTCTTC. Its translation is CASSARGGSYNEQFF. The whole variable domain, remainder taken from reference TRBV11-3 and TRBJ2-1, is EAGVVQSPRYKIIEKKQPVAFWCNPISGHNTLYWYLQNLGQGPELLIRYENEEAVDDSQLPKDRFSAERLKGVDSTLKIQPAELGDSAVYLCASSARGGSYNEQFFGPGTRLTVL.

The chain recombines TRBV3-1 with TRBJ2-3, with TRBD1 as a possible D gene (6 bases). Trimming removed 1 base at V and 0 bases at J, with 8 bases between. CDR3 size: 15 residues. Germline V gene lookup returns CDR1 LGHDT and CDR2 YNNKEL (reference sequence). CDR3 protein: CASSQGQESTDTQYF. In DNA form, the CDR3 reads TGTGCCAGCAGCCAAGGACAGGAAAGCACAGATACGCAGTATTTT.

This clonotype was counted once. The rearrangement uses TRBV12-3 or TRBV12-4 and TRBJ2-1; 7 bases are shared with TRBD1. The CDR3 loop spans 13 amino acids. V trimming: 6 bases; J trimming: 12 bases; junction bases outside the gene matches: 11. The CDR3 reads CASRPTGKIPQFF. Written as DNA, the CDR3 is TGTGCCAGCAGACCGACAGGGAAAATTCCGCAGTTCTTC.

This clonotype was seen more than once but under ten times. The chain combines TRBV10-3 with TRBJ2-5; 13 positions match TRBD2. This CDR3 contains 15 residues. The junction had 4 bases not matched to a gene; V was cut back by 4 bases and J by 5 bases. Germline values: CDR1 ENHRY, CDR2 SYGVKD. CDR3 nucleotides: TGTGCCATCAGTGTGACTAGCGGGGGGACGGAGACCCAGTACTTC. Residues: CAISVTSGGTETQYF.

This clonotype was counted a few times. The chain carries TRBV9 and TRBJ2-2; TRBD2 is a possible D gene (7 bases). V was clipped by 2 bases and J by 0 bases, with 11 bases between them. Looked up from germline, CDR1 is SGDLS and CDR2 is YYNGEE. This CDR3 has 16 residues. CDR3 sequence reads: CASSVGGGANTGELFF. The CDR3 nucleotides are TGTGCCAGCAGCGTGGGAGGGGGAGCGAACACCGGGGAGCTGTTTTTT.

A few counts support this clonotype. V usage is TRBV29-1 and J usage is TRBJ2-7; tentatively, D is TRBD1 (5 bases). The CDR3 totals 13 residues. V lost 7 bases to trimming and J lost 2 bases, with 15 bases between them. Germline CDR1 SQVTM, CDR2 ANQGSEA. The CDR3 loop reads CSARRQGTYEQYF. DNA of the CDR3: TGCAGCGCCCGACGCCAGGGTACCTACGAGCAGTACTTC.

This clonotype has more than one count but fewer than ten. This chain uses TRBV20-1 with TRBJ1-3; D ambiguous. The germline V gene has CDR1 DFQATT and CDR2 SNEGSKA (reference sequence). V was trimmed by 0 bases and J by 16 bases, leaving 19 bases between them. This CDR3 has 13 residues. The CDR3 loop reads CSARDAGERSTYF. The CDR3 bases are TGCAGTGCTAGAGATGCCGGGGAGAGATCAACCTATTTT.

CDR3: CASSQVFPSGGKTNTGELFF. CDR3 nucleotide sequence: TGTGCCAGCAGCCAAGTCTTCCCTAGCGGGGGGAAAACGAACACCGGGGAGCTGTTTTTT. The rearrangement uses TRBV3-1 and TRBJ2-2, with TRBD2 matching over 11 bases. The germline V gene encodes CDR1 LGHDT and CDR2 YNNKEL (reference sequence). After removal of 1 base from V and 0 bases from J, the junction contained 10 bases not matched to a gene. The CDR3 has 20 amino acids.

The CDR3 sequence is CASSEFGPREGGYTF. As DNA, the CDR3 is TGTGCCAGCAGTGAATTCGGGCCCAGGGAAGGTGGCTACACCTTC. The rearrangement joins TRBV25-1 to TRBJ1-2, with TRBD1 as a possible D gene (5 bases). The CDR3 spans 15 residues. Germline assignment: CDR1 MGHDK and CDR2 SYGVNS. The germline V and J ends were trimmed by 1 base and 7 bases, with 16 bases remaining between them.

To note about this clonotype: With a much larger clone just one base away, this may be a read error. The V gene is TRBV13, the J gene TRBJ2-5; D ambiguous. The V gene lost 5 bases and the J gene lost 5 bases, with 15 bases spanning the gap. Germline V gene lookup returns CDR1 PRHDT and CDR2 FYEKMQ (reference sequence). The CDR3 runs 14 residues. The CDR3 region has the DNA TGTGCCAGCAGCATCACAAGGGTAGGGGAGACCCAGTACTTC. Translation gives CASSITRVGETQYF.

The CDR3 region has the DNA TGCGCCAGCAACAATGGCGGCGTTCCGGCGTATTTT. Its protein product is CASNNGGVPAYF. The chain has TRBV5-1 and TRBJ2-3; D unresolved. The V gene's germline CDR1 is SGHRS and CDR2 YFSETQ. The ends were cut back, 6 bases at V and 14 bases at J, with 19 bases in the middle. CDR3 length equals 12 residues.

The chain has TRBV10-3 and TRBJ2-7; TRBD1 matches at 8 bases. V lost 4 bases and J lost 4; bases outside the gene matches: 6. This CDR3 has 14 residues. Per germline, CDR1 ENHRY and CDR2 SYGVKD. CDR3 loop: CAISGGRGQYEQYF. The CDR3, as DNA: TGTGCCATCAGTGGTGGCAGGGGGCAATACGAGCAGTACTTC.

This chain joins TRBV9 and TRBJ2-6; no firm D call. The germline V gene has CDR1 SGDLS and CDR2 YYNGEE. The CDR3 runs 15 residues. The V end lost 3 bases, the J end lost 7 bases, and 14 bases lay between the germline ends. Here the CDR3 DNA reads TGTGCCAGCAGCGAGGAAAACTATAGAGCCAACGTCCTGACTTTC. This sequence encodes CASSEENYRANVLTF.

CDR3 amino acids: CASSPPGYKGDIQYF. CDR3 sequence (DNA): TGTGCCAGCAGTCCGCCAGGATACAAAGGGGACATTCAGTACTTC. J is TRBJ2-4 and V is TRBV12-3 or TRBV12-4; maybe TRBD1 (5 bases). Between the trimmed V and J ends, which lost 5 bases and 8 bases, there was a span of 19 bases. There are 15 residues in the CDR3.

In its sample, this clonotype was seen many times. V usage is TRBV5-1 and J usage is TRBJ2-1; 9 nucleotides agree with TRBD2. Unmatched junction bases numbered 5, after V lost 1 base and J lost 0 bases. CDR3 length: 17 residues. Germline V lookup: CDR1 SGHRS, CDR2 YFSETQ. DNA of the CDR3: TGCGCCAGCAGCTTGTGGCGGGGGGGTAGCTCCTACAATGAGCAGTTCTTC. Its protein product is CASSLWRGGSSYNEQFF. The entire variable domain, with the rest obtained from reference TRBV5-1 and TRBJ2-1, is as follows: KAGVTQTPRYLIKTRGQQVTLSCSPISGHRSVSWYQQTPGQGLQFLFEYFSETQRNKGNFPGRFSGRQFSNSRSEMNVSTLELGDSALYLCASSLWRGGSSYNEQFFGPGTRLTVL.